This record concerns one T cell receptor (beta chain) sequence. The target of this receptor is not known. The sample holds no much larger clone one base away, and base qualities are not on file. The source of the sample is a study of cytomegalovirus exposure and HLA in healthy donors (dated by TCRdb to the late 2010s). About the study as a whole: In an earlier analysis of under 750 of the donors, 250 to 350 Gb of sequence data and 90 million to 120 million unique TCR beta sequences from 180 million or so T cells were reported. HLA typing included class I and class II loci at four-digit resolution. Because of strong linkage in the cohort, roughly 5 DR-DQ haplotypes were treated as single units for association and clustering. In the later analysis, no new phenotypic data were used to find candidate immune exposures; instead, reliance was placed on TCR beta sequences and their occurrence across donors. High-throughput TCR immunosequencing, statistical association of individual TCRs with disease status, and machine learning were combined to predict cytomegalovirus infection status. Typing coverage varied by locus: roughly 629-630 donors for A, B, C, DRB1 and DQB1; more than 500 for DQA1; some 610 for DPA1; around 450 for DPB1. The study used immunosequencing to profile the T cell repertoires of 600 to 850 subjects and linked those repertoires to cytomegalovirus serostatus. In a later analysis, previously published TCR beta repertoires from 670 or so donors were re-analyzed and high-resolution HLA genotyping was added so that TCR occurrence patterns could be studied. The study was designed to test whether signatures of past pathogen exposure could be identified by cataloging public T cell receptors. A later genetic analysis used genome-wide SNP genotypes for about 60% of the roughly 670 donors, treating that subset as a discovery cohort. All discovery cohort repertoires had been generated on a single sequencing platform. An early release covering roughly 580 HLA-typed donors comprised approximately 300 gigabases of sequencing data and around 85 million unique TCR sequences. Among the approximately 420 genotyped donors, around 81% belonged to the genetic ancestry cluster associated with self-reported Caucasian donors. To decide whether each TCR beta V gene segment behaved as functional or pseudogenic, an earlier analysis of 587 of the donors relied on high-throughput TCR beta sequencing. Among 350 to 400 genotyped donors of the cohort, an average of around 240,000 unique TCR beta nucleotide sequences were sequenced per donor, approximately 20% of them non-productive. Along with the approximately 650-subject first cohort, a separate validation cohort of over 90 different subjects was used. Alongside the repertoire data, information on donor age, sex, ethnicity and CMV serostatus was compiled. Overall study results and their limits: This cohort had only TCR beta chains sequenced, and the lack of alpha or paired-chain data limited which features could be detected. According to a later genetic analysis, donors in an Asian-associated ancestry cluster had fewer N-insertions in productive TCRs than the roughly 700-donor mean. In a later analysis, HLA-associated TCR beta chains showed more clonal expansion and lower generation probabilities than non-associated chains that were equally common. It was suggested by the authors that the approach could potentially be generalized to other disease states and immunological phenotypes. While some public TCRs were present in many individuals, most TCR sequences turned up only very rarely across donors. In a later analysis, around 17,000 TCR beta sequences were associated with specific HLA alleles at a false discovery rate of 0.05. The classifier was reported to diagnose cytomegalovirus status with high specificity and sensitivity in both the original and validation cohorts. The only immune exposure information available for the cohort was CMV serostatus. In the study, approximately 160 TCR beta chains were listed as associated with cytomegalovirus. The earlier analysis of 587 of the donors excluded fewer than 20 rarely observed V segments, including chromosome 9 orphons, because counts were too low. Correlated functional status among segregating V segments might be attributable to linkage disequilibrium, but an unknown experimental factor could not be ruled out. Sequencing depth was assumed to be roughly uniform across donors in the presence/absence analyses, though that assumption may not hold. Most CMV-associated TCR beta chains appeared to be HLA-restricted in a later analysis, and the HLA associations seemed to be driven largely by CMV exposure. When HLA alleles, especially DR and DQ, strongly co-occurred, TCR associations were difficult to assign to individual alleles. A later genetic analysis associated a missense DCLRE1C variant with V-gene and J-gene trimming of TCR beta chains, and an independent cohort replicated the association. In a later analysis, several top co-occurrence clusters were reported to appear linked to parvovirus B19, influenza, CMV and Epstein-Barr virus. HLA typing was unavailable for some donors at each locus, so association tests used only the typed subset. In an earlier analysis of under 600 of the donors, most TCR beta V segments were observed in productive rearrangements about 87% or about 30% of the time, broadly matching IMGT annotations. A cluster of highly shared sequence variants was judged likely to be a technical artifact of the sequencing pipeline. According to a later analysis, TCR association rates differed among HLA loci, with DRB1 alleles showing the most associated TCRs and HLA-C alleles showing the fewest. In vitro tests confirmed that three of the cytomegalovirus-associated TCR beta chains recognize cytomegalovirus antigens. Because the 87-base-pair reads could not distinguish some IMGT-functional V segments, including TRBV6-2 and TRBV6-3, those segments were excluded. A further reported finding was that TCR beta sequences accurately predicted the HLA-A and HLA-B alleles for most subjects in the first cohort.

Including cysteine and phenylalanine, the CDR3 has 14 amino acids. The DNA shown is the 42-base CDR3, in frame from base 1. The V end loses 2 bases and the J end loses 8 bases, and a stretch of 12 bases separates them. The germline V gene specifies SGHDN as CDR1 and FVKESK as CDR2. Receptors were amplified or captured by the immunoSEQ multiplex PCR assay. A mixture of 60 forward primers for TCR Vbeta segments and 13 reverse primers for TCR Jbeta segments was used in the multiplex PCR. Amplification of the CDR3 region of rearranged TCR beta genes was performed with a multiplex PCR assay on genomic DNA. The Illumina HiSeq System was used to sequence the amplified TCR beta libraries as 87-base-pair reads. In the source study's methods: A later analysis counted around 72 million unique TCR beta chains across the 650 to 800 repertoires, and approximately 11 million of these chains were shared by at least two donors. A nearest-neighbor algorithm error-corrected the raw reads and collapsed the reads into unique sequences, merging closely related sequences to remove PCR and sequencing errors. V, D and J gene segments were assigned by aligning CDR3 sequences to IMGT reference sequences. Each retained sequence needed at least a six-nucleotide match to both a V gene segment and a J gene segment. A rearrangement was called productive if the CDR3 had no stop codons and remained in frame with V and J, and every other rearrangement was called non-productive. CDR3 was defined by IMGT convention, running from the second conserved V-encoded cysteine to the conserved J-encoded phenylalanine. Sequences without an unambiguous match to a single V gene segment were excluded from the earlier analysis of about 630 of the donors. In an earlier analysis of 587 of the donors, a V segment was called functional when productive rearrangements were above 56.7%, and segregating when the standard deviation between donors exceeded 5%. A statistical classification framework was built for diagnosing cytomegalovirus status from the catalog of TCR beta chain sequences. A later analysis assigned V and J genes by comparing TCR nucleotide sequences with IMGT/GENE-DB human TR gene sequences. A later analysis assigned CDR3 sequences and most-parsimonious VDJ recombination scenarios with the TCRdist pipeline. In a later analysis, each TCR beta chain was defined by its CDR3 amino acid sequence together with its V-gene family, and reads lacking a unique V-gene family were excluded. To address suspected cross-contamination and a sequencing artifact, a later analysis removed approximately 600 highly shared, low-generation-probability nucleotide sequences. In a later analysis, a clonal expansion index was calculated for each public chain from normalized within-repertoire ranks of inferred template counts. In a later analysis, generation probabilities were computed with a VDJ recombination model fitted to out-of-frame rearrangements, and the resulting probabilities were checked against IGoR. A later analysis scored TCR-TCR, TCR-HLA and TCR-CMV co-occurrence with hypergeometric tests, applying a repertoire-size bias correction to TCR pairs. In a later analysis, false discovery rates were estimated by permuting HLA or CMV assignments 20 times. In a later analysis, co-occurring TCRs were grouped using DBSCAN, and TCRdist sequence similarity was added for clustering within HLA-allele-positive subsets. Repertoires with fewer than 30,000 or more than 120,000 public chains were left out of co-occurrence clustering, as were four to six repertoires with anomalous nucleotide sharing. The clones in this table, taken by TCRdb from immuneACCESS, are in-frame only. Not every clone is retained; where verified, under half of the shortfall comes from an unresolved V gene, and the cause of the rest is unknown. D and trimming were read from the DNA, whereas the V and J calls and clone size are those reported in that table. Within this sample are some 160,000 clones, with around 77% of them counted one time only. Clones ranked in the top ten supply 1.6% of the sample.

The cohort was made up of under 800 healthy bone marrow donors. At the time of sampling, all cohort members were nominally healthy, though unrecorded immune exposures were likely present. The donor was CMV seronegative and was included in the group of several hundred seronegative cohort members. A peripheral blood sample was provided by each donor, and peripheral blood mononuclear cells were used for TCR beta sequencing. Genomic DNA was extracted from the blood cell samples with the Qiagen DNeasy Blood Extraction Kit. The chain employs TRBV14 and TRBJ1-4, with the identity of the D gene unclear. The receptor's source is a young woman in good health and CMV-seronegative. The sample consisted of PBMCs. The CDR3 is CASSQLAVEEKLFF. The DNA sequence is as follows: TGTGCCAGCAGCCAATTGGCGGTTGAGGAAAAACTGTTTTTT.